These 31 T cell receptor beta chains came from one sample sequenced in a study of T cells in Graves' hyperthyroidism and ophthalmopathy. Template material for amplifying TCR beta CDR3 regions consisted of RNA transcripts. A first-round RT-PCR of the TCR CDR3 used the HTBI primer set. MiXCR, run by TCRdb on the multiplex PCR reads, gives a single entry per CDR3 protein. Here the sample spans over 500,000 distinct CDR3 sequences, approximately 15% being singletons. Sequenced: blood. The receptors were sampled from a woman between 40 and 55 years old with Graves' hyperthyroidism.

The CDR3 coding sequence is TGTGCCAGCAGGGAGACAGGGGCCGGTAGCTATGGCTACACCTTC. It codes for CASRETGAGSYGYTF. This chain links TRBV12-3 or TRBV12-4 with TRBJ1-2, with TRBD1 matching over 8 bases. This CDR3 has 15 amino acids. V lost 6 bases to trimming and J lost 4 bases; unmatched junction nucleotides: 10.

This clonotype was counted ten times or more. The chain joins TRBV20-1 to TRBJ2-7, with D perhaps TRBD2 (5 bases). This CDR3 has 13 residues. Germline assignment: CDR1 DFQATT and CDR2 SNEGSKA (reference sequence). V lost 3 bases to trimming and J lost 2 bases, with 11 bases between them. The CDR3 DNA sequence: TGCAGTGCTAGGAGCGCCGGGACCTACGAGCAGTACTTC. As protein: CSARSAGTYEQYF.

This clonotype has at least ten counts. V is TRBV18 and J is TRBJ2-7; the match to TRBD2 covers 14 bases. CDR1 KGHSH and CDR2 LQKENI come from the germline V gene. The trim removed 3 bases at V and 6 bases at J, leaving 4 bases unmatched. The CDR3 contains 15 residues. The CDR3 here is CASSPTSGRAGEQYF. CDR3 nucleotide sequence: TGTGCCAGCTCACCGACTAGCGGGAGGGCCGGCGAGCAGTACTTC.

This clonotype was counted ten times or more. This chain links TRBV6-1 with TRBJ2-3, with 7 bases matching TRBD1. V shed 5 bases and J 0 bases; nucleotides not matched to a gene: 11. Germline V gene data show CDR1 as MNHNS and CDR2 as SASEGT. The CDR3 length is 17 residues. CDR3 amino acids: CASSPRGGAGSTDTQYF. The CDR3 nucleotides read TGTGCCAGCAGTCCCCGAGGGGGCGCAGGGAGCACAGATACGCAGTATTTT.

This clonotype was counted many times. V usage is TRBV30 and J usage is TRBJ1-1; D remains unclear. This CDR3 has 14 amino acids. V was pared by 0 bases and J by 1 base, with 9 bases between. Germline V gives CDR1 GTSNPN, CDR2 SVGIG (reference sequence). CDR3 protein: CAWSVHTPNTEAFF. Written as DNA, the CDR3 is TGTGCCTGGAGTGTACACACCCCGAACACTGAAGCTTTCTTT.

For this clonotype: This CDR3 is missing its conserved last phenylalanine or tryptophan, likely due to a read error. This rearrangement joins TRBV4-1 to TRBJ2-3; D might be TRBD2 (5 bases). From germline, CDR1 is MGHRA and CDR2 YSYEKL. The CDR3 covers 15 residues. Trimming took 0 bases from V and 0 from J, leaving 7 bases between them. The CDR3 protein is CASSQEQRSTDTQYS. The CDR3 bases are TGCGCCAGCAGCCAAGAACAGCGGAGCACAGATACGCAGTATTCT.

V is TRBV13 and J is TRBJ2-7; perhaps TRBD1 as D (6 bases). Per the germline V gene, CDR1 is PRHDT and CDR2 is FYEKMQ (reference sequence). The CDR3 has 14 amino acids. V was cut by 1 base and J by 5 bases, with 12 bases left in between. The DNA for the CDR3 is TGTGCCAGCAGCTTAGCCACAGGGATCCACGAGCAGTACTTC. Protein: CASSLATGIHEQYF.

This clonotype was detected ten times or more. The chain has TRBV5-1 and TRBJ2-3; possible D gene TRBD2, 6 bases. The CDR3 loop spans 16 amino acids. From germline, CDR1 is SGHRS and CDR2 YFSETQ. Trimming stripped 4 bases from V and 1 base from J, with 16 bases between. The CDR3 sequence: CASSHMRGGGTDTQYF. The CDR3 DNA follows: TGCGCCAGCAGCCATATGAGGGGAGGAGGCACAGATACGCAGTATTTT. Using reference TRBV5-1 and TRBJ2-3 for the parts outside the CDR3, the full variable domain is KAGVTQTPRYLIKTRGQQVTLSCSPISGHRSVSWYQQTPGQGLQFLFEYFSETQRNKGNFPGRFSGRQFSNSRSEMNVSTLELGDSALYLCASSHMRGGGTDTQYFGPGTRLTVL.

In this sample, this clonotype turned up a few times. V gene TRBV6-2 or TRBV6-3 combines with J gene TRBJ1-1; possibly TRBD1 for D (6 bases). The CDR3 is made up of 16 amino acids. In germline, CDR1 is MNHEY, CDR2 SVGEGT. V shed 3 bases and J shed 4 bases, with 18 bases lying between them. CDR3 in DNA: TGTGCCAGCAGTTATAAACAGGGACCATTGGTCACTGAAGCTTTCTTT. This codes for CASSYKQGPLVTEAFF.

V gene TRBV10-3 combines with J gene TRBJ2-5, with 13 bases fitting TRBD2. This CDR3 contains 14 residues. Germline V gene sequence: CDR1 ENHRY, CDR2 SYGVKD. J lost 5 bases, V lost 4 bases, and 1 base had no gene match. The CDR3 sequence is CAISATSGRETQYF. CDR3 nucleotide sequence: TGTGCCATCAGTGCGACTAGCGGGAGGGAGACCCAGTACTTC.

Many counts were recorded for this clonotype. This chain connects TRBV11-2 to TRBJ2-1; 9 bases fit TRBD1. Per germline, CDR1 SGHAT and CDR2 FQNNGV. The CDR3 runs to 16 residues. Trimming removed 5 bases from V and 4 bases from J; junction bases left unmatched: 9. The DNA of the CDR3 is TGTGCCAGCAGCGGGCAAAACAGGGGGCTGTACAATGAGCAGTTCTTC. Translation gives CASSGQNRGLYNEQFF.

Many counts were recorded for this clonotype. At one boundary the junction diverges from the germline segment, which might be a read error. This chain connects TRBV2 to TRBJ2-3; D is unclear. The CDR3 length is 11 residues. Germline values: CDR1 SNHLY, CDR2 FYNNEI. In DNA, the CDR3 is TGTGCCAGCAGAGACACATATACGCAGTATTTT. This sequence encodes CASRDTYTQYF.

This clonotype was observed many times. The CDR3 region is CSARVGQGNSPLHF. DNA for the CDR3: TGCAGTGCTAGAGTTGGGCAGGGGAATTCACCCCTCCACTTT. The gene calls are TRBV20-1 and TRBJ1-6, with D maybe TRBD1 (6 bases). This CDR3 has 14 amino acids. CDR1 is DFQATT, CDR2 SNEGSKA, per germline (reference sequence). Trimming pared 1 base from V and 7 bases from J, leaving 11 bases between.

This clonotype was counted many times. The chain recombines TRBV18 with TRBJ1-1; TRBD1 aligns across 7 bases. Trimming at V came to 2 bases and at J to 3 bases, leaving 3 bases not matched to a gene. The CDR3 runs to 14 residues. Per the germline V gene, CDR1 is KGHSH and CDR2 is LQKENI. This CDR3 is CASSPTTGDTEAFF. CDR3 DNA sequence: TGTGCCAGCTCACCAACTACAGGGGACACTGAAGCTTTCTTT.

There are a few counts of this clonotype. V usage is TRBV2 and J usage is TRBJ2-7, with 8 bases matching TRBD1. This CDR3 region has 14 residues. CDR1 SNHLY and CDR2 FYNNEI come from the germline V gene. V dropped 4 bases and J dropped 3; count of bases not matched to a gene: 5. The chain's CDR3 is CASSVTGAGYEQYF. The CDR3 coding sequence is TGTGCCAGCAGTGTGACAGGGGCTGGCTACGAGCAGTACTTC.

This clonotype was detected ten times or more. The chain links TRBV7-3 to TRBJ1-1; D ambiguous. Trimming shortened V by 1 base and J by 1 base, and 7 bases separated the two germline ends. Germline V gene data show CDR1 as SGHTA and CDR2 as FQGTGA. The CDR3 extends over 14 amino acids. CDR3 coding DNA: TGTGCCAGCAGCTTAAATCCCCAGAACACTGAAGCTTTCTTT. This translates into CASSLNPQNTEAFF.

This clonotype was recorded many times. The rearrangement uses TRBV6-1 and TRBJ2-7, with 8 bases lining up with TRBD1. V trimming: 4 bases; J trimming: 7 bases; junction bases outside the gene matches: 9. Germline V lookup: CDR1 MNHNS, CDR2 SASEGT. The CDR3 spans 14 residues. As DNA, the CDR3 is TGTGCCAGCAGTGTAGACAGGGGCCCTGGGGAGCAGTACTTC. Amino acid sequence: CASSVDRGPGEQYF.

This clonotype was seen only a few times. The V call is TRBV20-1, the J call TRBJ2-7; maybe TRBD1 (6 bases). Trimming shortened V by 6 bases and J by 2 bases, and 20 bases separated the two germline ends. CDR1 DFQATT and CDR2 SNEGSKA come from the germline V gene (reference sequence). The CDR3 consists of 15 residues. CDR3 DNA: TGCAGTGCCACAACAGGGACAACGGTTACCTACGAGCAGTACTTC. Residues: CSATTGTTVTYEQYF.

This clonotype was observed at least ten times. The chain is built from TRBV18 and TRBJ2-7; perhaps TRBD1 as D (6 bases). The V gene lost 2 bases and the J gene lost 4 bases, with 9 bases spanning the gap. CDR1 is KGHSH and CDR2 is LQKENI in the germline V gene. This CDR3 is built from 13 residues. CDR3 amino acids: CASSPNREYEQYF. In DNA, the CDR3 is TGTGCCAGCTCACCAAACAGGGAGTACGAGCAGTACTTC.

This clonotype has ten or more counts. This sequence joins TRBV28 and TRBJ1-5; D not certain. The CDR3 length is 12 residues. Deletions cut 7 bases from V and 7 bases from J, with 11 bases between. Per germline, CDR1 MDHEN and CDR2 SYDVKM. CDR3 sequence (DNA): TGTGCCAGCAAAAGGGATGTCCAGCCCCAGCATTTT. It encodes CASKRDVQPQHF.

This clonotype was recorded many times. The rearrangement links TRBV29-1 to TRBJ2-5; D may be TRBD2 (6 bases). V was cut by 5 bases and J by 7 bases, with 17 bases left in between. This CDR3 contains 13 residues. The V gene's germline CDR1 is SQVTM and CDR2 ANQGSEA. In DNA form, the CDR3 reads TGCAGCGTTTTACCGGGAGCCATGGGGACCCAGTACTTC. It encodes CSVLPGAMGTQYF.

This clonotype was detected once. The chain links TRBV11-1 to TRBJ2-2; TRBD2 might be the D (5 bases). Trimming cost V 5 bases and J 4 bases, with 14 bases left between them. This CDR3 is 15 amino acids long. Germline CDR1 SGHAT, CDR2 FQDESV (reference sequence). The CDR3 sequence: CASSHGLAGTGELFF. As DNA, the CDR3 is TGTGCCAGCAGCCATGGGCTCGCGGGCACCGGGGAGCTGTTTTTT.

This clonotype has at least ten counts. An end of the junction does not agree with germline; a read error may underlie this. This chain uses TRBV7-9 with TRBJ1-1; the D is unclear. This CDR3 contains 14 residues. CDR1 SEHNR and CDR2 FQNEAQ come from the germline V gene (reference sequence). The CDR3 here is CASSLGTPNTEAFF. The CDR3 DNA is TGTGCCAGCAGTTTAGGAACTCCGAACACTGAAGCTTTCTTT.

This clonotype showed up just a few times. The V call is TRBV10-1, the J call TRBJ1-1; 9 nucleotides align to TRBD1. This CDR3 contains 16 residues. Trimming at V came to 0 bases and at J to 7 bases, leaving 9 bases not matched to a gene. Germline V gene sequence: CDR1 WNHNN, CDR2 SYGVQD (reference sequence). The CDR3 nucleotides are TGCGCCAGCAGTGAGTCGATTGGGACAGGGAGGAATGAAGCTTTCTTT. As protein: CASSESIGTGRNEAFF.

This clonotype was counted a few times. The rearrangement joins TRBV6-1 to TRBJ2-6, with 8 bases that match TRBD1. The ends lost 7 bases at V and 0 bases at J; junction bases unmatched: 8. The CDR3 is 17 residues long. Looked up from germline, CDR1 is MNHNS and CDR2 is SASEGT. CDR3 loop: CASNRITGGSGANVLTF. The CDR3 DNA reads as TGTGCCAGCAACCGCATAACAGGGGGCTCTGGGGCCAACGTCCTGACTTTC.

This clonotype was detected ten times or more. The chain has TRBV7-2 and TRBJ2-5, with unresolved D. Deletions cut 0 bases from V and 2 bases from J, with 7 bases between. Germline values: CDR1 SGHTA, CDR2 FQGNSA. CDR3 length: 14 residues. CDR3 in amino acids: CASSLAVSQETQYF. CDR3 sequence (DNA): TGTGCCAGCAGCTTAGCAGTCTCACAAGAGACCCAGTACTTC. The entire variable domain, with the rest obtained from reference TRBV7-2 and TRBJ2-5, is as follows: GAGVSQSPSNKVTEKGKDVELRCDPISGHTALYWYRQSLGQGLEFLIYFQGNSAPDKSGLPSDRFSAERTGGSVSTLTIQRTQQEDSAVYLCASSLAVSQETQYFGPGTRLLVL.

The rearrangement uses TRBV19 and TRBJ1-1, with D maybe TRBD1 (6 bases). The CDR3 sequence is 15 residues long. Trimming pared 6 bases from V and 7 bases from J, leaving 21 bases between. Looked up from germline, CDR1 is LNHDA and CDR2 is SQIVND (reference sequence). This CDR3 is CASSPSQRGNGEAFF. CDR3 DNA: TGTGCCAGTAGCCCCTCCCAGAGGGGGAACGGTGAAGCTTTCTTT.

The chain couples TRBV5-6 to TRBJ2-2; 9 bases agree with TRBD2. The J segment lost 2 bases and the V segment lost 5 bases, leaving 13 bases of the junction unmatched. The CDR3 runs 18 residues. Germline V lookup: CDR1 SGHDT, CDR2 YYEEEE. In DNA, the CDR3 is TGTGCCAGCAGGCGGCTTCATAGCGGGAGTAGTAACACCGGGGAGCTGTTTTTT. Protein: CASRRLHSGSSNTGELFF.

This clonotype was picked up many times. The chain has TRBV3-1 and TRBJ1-4; no firm D call. Trimming removed 0 bases at V and 2 bases at J, with 7 bases between. The CDR3 is made up of 15 amino acids. Germline values: CDR1 LGHDT, CDR2 YNNKEL (reference sequence). The DNA for the CDR3 is TGTGCCAGCAGCCAAGATCTACAGACTAATGAAAAACTGTTTTTT. Translated, it gives CASSQDLQTNEKLFF.

CDR3 loop: CASSPGQGGLYEQYF. CDR3 nucleotides: TGTGCCAGCAGCCCCGGACAGGGGGGGCTCTACGAGCAGTACTTC. The V and J genes are TRBV11-2 and TRBJ2-7; 10 bases agree with TRBD1. The CDR3 has 15 amino acids. V dropped 5 bases and J dropped 3; count of bases not matched to a gene: 7. Germline V lookup: CDR1 SGHAT, CDR2 FQNNGV. Full variable domain (remainder filled in from reference TRBV11-2 and TRBJ2-7): EAGVAQSPRYKIIEKRQSVAFWCNPISGHATLYWYQQILGQGPKLLIQFQNNGVVDDSQLPKDRFSAERLKGVDSTLKIQPAKLEDSAVYLCASSPGQGGLYEQYFGPGTRLTVT.

This clonotype was picked up a small number of times. V and J are TRBV4-1 and TRBJ1-2; D remains unclear. Germline V gene sequence: CDR1 MGHRA, CDR2 YSYEKL. V gave up 4 bases and J gave up 4 bases, with 16 bases separating them. The CDR3 is 15 amino acids. The CDR3 here is CASSPKSGSSYGYTF. The DNA of the CDR3 is TGCGCCAGCAGCCCCAAATCGGGCAGCTCCTATGGCTACACCTTC.